The 21 T cell receptor beta chains listed next were all sequenced from one sample in a study of tumor-infiltrating lymphocytes in primary liver carcinoma. Reverse transcription of approximately 500 ng total RNA with a constant-region primer produced TCR beta cDNA. It was through three nested multiplex PCR rounds of slightly modified ARM-PCR that TCR beta libraries arose. Both of the initial two PCR rounds ran for nine to ten cycles and employed TRBV1-TRBV30 forward primers alongside a C-beta reverse primer. TCRdb re-analysed the multiplex PCR reads in MiXCR, keeping a single row per CDR3 protein. The table lists some 200,000 distinct CDR3 sequences, less than 70% of them singletons. RNA was extracted from whole blood without cell sorting, alongside germline DNA. Sequencing was carried out using peripheral blood. These receptors originate from a woman aged 55-75 years with primary liver carcinoma and hepatitis B virus infection.

To note about this clonotype: This clone may be a read error of a much larger clone one base away. V gene TRBV4-1 combines with J gene TRBJ1-6; D is ambiguous. V shed 0 bases and J shed 10 bases, with 19 bases lying between them. Germline V gene data show CDR1 as MGHRA and CDR2 as YSYEKL. The CDR3 is 17 residues long. The DNA for the CDR3 is TGCGCCAGCAGCCAAGATTTTTTACGGGATAGGAACTCACCCCTCCACTTT. Translated, it gives CASSQDFLRDRNSPLHF.

The rearrangement joins TRBV30 to TRBJ2-3; D might be TRBD1 (5 bases). With the DNA end fitting TRBJ1-5 better, the J assignment may be wrong. The CDR3 contains 13 residues. In germline, CDR1 is GTSNPN, CDR2 SVGIG (reference sequence). DNA of the CDR3: TGTGCCTGGAGTGGGGACTACACAGATACGCAGCATTTT. Its translation is CAWSGDYTDTQHF.

Points on this clonotype: At one end, the junction sequence differs from germline, possibly due to a read error. This rearrangement joins TRBV11-3 to TRBJ1-1; the D gene is possibly TRBD1 (6 bases). Germline V gene lookup returns CDR1 SGHNT and CDR2 YENEEA. The CDR3 runs 16 residues. CDR3 amino acids: CASSLVGAGRNTEVFF. DNA for the CDR3: TGTGCCAGCAGCTTGGTGGGGGCAGGAAGGAACACTGAAGTTTTCTTT.

This clonotype was recorded at least ten times. CDR3 residues: CASSPASGEQFF. The CDR3 coding sequence is TGTGCCAGCAGCCCCGCTTCGGGTGAGCAGTTCTTC. This chain connects TRBV7-8 to TRBJ2-1, with D unresolved. Per the germline V gene, CDR1 is SGHVS and CDR2 is FQNEAQ. The length of the CDR3 is 12 residues. Trimming stripped 5 bases from V and 9 bases from J, with 11 bases between.

Worth noting for this clonotype: A junction end diverges from the germline sequence, so it may reflect a read error. The V gene is TRBV11-2, the J gene TRBJ2-7; 9 nucleotides match TRBD2. Per germline, CDR1 SGHAT and CDR2 FQNNGV. This CDR3 spans 14 amino acids. The CDR3 loop is CVSSFSGGSYDQYF. CDR3 bases: TGTGTCAGCAGCTTTAGCGGGGGCTCCTACGACCAGTACTTC.

With respect to this clonotype: A junction end diverges from the germline sequence, so it may reflect a read error. The genes are TRBV6-5 and TRBJ1-1; TRBD1 aligns across 9 bases. Germline V gene sequence: CDR1 MNHEY, CDR2 SVGAGI. The CDR3 extends over 13 amino acids. CDR3 amino acids: CPSSRTGETEAFF. The CDR3 nucleotides are TGTCCCAGCAGTAGGACAGGGGAAACAGAAGCTTTCTTT.

In its sample, this clonotype was seen a few times. This sequence joins TRBV21-1 and TRBJ1-2; the table's D gene call, TRBD1, was not cross checked with the DNA. TRBV21-1 is shown as a pseudogene. This CDR3 contains 16 residues. The CDR3 region has the DNA TGTGCCAGCAGCAAACCTCCGGGACAGGGGGTGGAAGGCTATACCTTC. Translation gives CASSKPPGQGVEGYTF.

J is TRBJ2-3 and V is TRBV7-9; D not certain. Germline V CDR1 and CDR2: SEHNR, FQNEAQ (reference sequence). Trimming stripped 2 bases from V and 5 bases from J, with 5 bases between. This CDR3 spans 12 amino acids. DNA for the CDR3: TGTGCCAGCAGCTTATCCAGAGATACGCAGTATTTT. Translation: CASSLSRDTQYF.

This clonotype was detected only once. This may be a read error, as it is one base from a much larger clone. V gene TRBV6-5 combines with J gene TRBJ1-2, with a tentative D call TRBD1 (6 bases). Germline values: CDR1 MNHEY, CDR2 SVGAGI. Trimming pared 5 bases from V and 0 bases from J, leaving 16 bases between. CDR3 length: 16 amino acids. The CDR3 bases are TGTGCCAGCAGTCCCATTAGGGGGAGGACTAACTATGGCTACACCTTC. This gives the protein CASSPIRGRTNYGYTF.

This clonotype was seen repeatedly, ten times or more. This chain connects TRBV5-5 to TRBJ2-3; maybe TRBD2 (6 bases). CDR3 length equals 16 residues. V was cut by 4 bases and J by 4 bases, with 19 bases left in between. Germline CDR1 SGHKS, CDR2 YYEKEE (reference sequence). The CDR3 sequence is CASSLQTGVVADTQYF. The CDR3 DNA reads TGTGCCAGCAGCCTACAGACGGGGGTTGTAGCAGATACGCAGTATTTT. The variable domain in full, completed from reference TRBV5-5 and TRBJ2-3, reads DAGVTQSPTHLIKTRGQQVTLRCSPISGHKSVSWYQQVLGQGPQFIFQYYEKEERGRGNFPDRFSARQFPNYSSELNVNALLLGDSALYLCASSLQTGVVADTQYFGPGTRLTVL.

A note on this clonotype: One end of the junction does not line up with germline, which may come from a read error. In nucleotides, the CDR3 is TGTGCCTATGGGCTTGGCTCCTATGAGCAGTACTTC. Translating gives CAYGLGSYEQYF. This chain connects TRBV5-4 to TRBJ2-7; no reliable D call. The CDR3 consists of 12 residues. The germline V gene has CDR1 SGHNT and CDR2 YYREEE (reference sequence).

This rearrangement joins TRBV12-3 or TRBV12-4 to TRBJ1-1, with 7 bases matching TRBD1. Germline trimming cut 10 bases from V and 1 base from J; bases unmatched to any gene: 6. This CDR3 spans 13 amino acids. The CDR3 DNA is TGTGCCAACAGGGGTTACTCGAACACTGAAGCTTTCTTT. Protein: CANRGYSNTEAFF.

The V gene is TRBV6-2 or TRBV6-3, the J gene TRBJ2-1, with D maybe TRBD2 (6 bases). With 7 bases removed from V and 9 bases from J, the gap between germline ends came to 19 bases. Germline values: CDR1 MNHEY, CDR2 SVGEGT. The CDR3 sequence is 14 residues long. Written as DNA, the CDR3 is TGTGCCAGCAACTTCCTCCGGGGGAACAGTGAGCAGTTCTTC. Protein: CASNFLRGNSEQFF.

The rearrangement links TRBV7-2 to TRBJ2-7, with D unclear. Germline V CDR1 and CDR2: SGHTA, FQGNSA. Trimming pared 2 bases from V and 3 bases from J, leaving 8 bases between. This CDR3 is built from 13 residues. Here the CDR3 DNA reads TGTGCCAGCAGCTTAAACGGTTACTACGAGCAGTACTTC. As protein: CASSLNGYYEQYF. Filled out from reference TRBV7-2 and TRBJ2-7, the complete variable domain reads GAGVSQSPSNKVTEKGKDVELRCDPISGHTALYWYRQSLGQGLEFLIYFQGNSAPDKSGLPSDRFSAERTGGSVSTLTIQRTQQEDSAVYLCASSLNGYYEQYFGPGTRLTVT.

Note on this clonotype: An end of the junction differs from the germline gene, which may be a read error. This chain uses TRBV29-1 with TRBJ2-7; unclear D gene. Germline values: CDR1 SQVTM, CDR2 ANQGSEA. The CDR3 runs to 12 residues. CDR3 residues: CSVESADYEQYF. Written as DNA, the CDR3 is TGCAGCGTTGAGTCCGCAGATTACGAGCAATACTTC.

This sequence joins TRBV5-6 and TRBJ2-7; 15 positions match TRBD2. The V and J ends lost 4 bases and 5 bases, in that order; junction bases with no gene match: 4. Germline lookup yields CDR1 SGHDT and CDR2 YYEEEE. The CDR3 covers 15 residues. CDR3 nucleotides: TGTGCCAGCAGCGTCGGACTAGCGGGAGGGCACGAGCAGTACTTC. This translates into CASSVGLAGGHEQYF.

About this clonotype: A clone one base away is much larger, so this may be a read error. The J gene is TRBJ2-2, the V gene TRBV10-3; TRBD2 aligns across 13 bases. The CDR3 spans 16 residues. Germline-derived CDR1 and CDR2 are ENHRY and SYGVKD. CDR3: CAISWTSGRDTEELFF. CDR3 coding DNA: TGTGCCATCAGCTGGACTAGCGGGAGAGACACCGAGGAGCTGTTTTTT.

Concerning this clonotype itself: Sequence at one end of the junction differs from germline and may be a read error. The V call is TRBV29-1, the J call TRBJ1-1; D unclear. The CDR3 consists of 13 residues. Germline V gene sequence: CDR1 SQVTM, CDR2 ANQGSEA. CDR3 sequence reads: CSGGRGEGTETFF. CDR3 nucleotide sequence: TGCAGCGGTGGGAGAGGAGAGGGTACTGAAACTTTCTTT.

This clonotype is a singleton in its sample. The junction shows a germline mismatch at one end, possibly a read error. The chain joins TRBV28 to TRBJ1-1; tentatively, D is TRBD1 (6 bases). The V gene's germline CDR1 is MDHEN and CDR2 SYDVKM. This CDR3 contains 14 residues. Here the CDR3 reads CASSPGGAGTEAFF. The CDR3, as DNA: TGTGCCAGCAGCCCGGGGGGCGCGGGCACTGAAGCCTTCTTT. Full variable domain (missing parts from reference TRBV28 and TRBJ1-1): DVKVTQSSRYLVKRTGEKVFLECVQDMDHENMFWYRQDPGLGLRLIYFSYDVKMKEKGDIPEGYSVSREKKERFSLILESASTNQTSMYLCASSPGGAGTEAFFGQGTRLTVV.

This chain joins TRBV11-2 and TRBJ2-1; possibly TRBD2 for D (5 bases). Trimming stripped 3 bases from V and 5 bases from J, with 11 bases between. Germline-derived CDR1 and CDR2 are SGHAT and FQNNGV. This CDR3 is built from 14 residues. CDR3 loop: CASSLSGFDNEQFF. The CDR3 coding sequence is TGTGCCAGCAGCTTGTCGGGGTTCGACAATGAGCAGTTCTTC.

The V and J genes are TRBV18 and TRBJ1-2; possibly TRBD1 for D (6 bases). Germline CDR1 KGHSH, CDR2 LQKENI. This CDR3 is built from 15 residues. The V and J ends lost 6 bases and 5 bases respectively, with 19 bases between them. This CDR3 is CASSPPTAGEYGYTF. In DNA, the CDR3 is TGTGCCAGCTCGCCCCCCACGGCAGGGGAGTATGGCTACACCTTC. The entire variable domain, with the rest obtained from reference TRBV18 and TRBJ1-2, is as follows: NAGVMQNPRHLVRRRGQEARLRCSPMKGHSHVYWYRQLPEEGLKFMVYLQKENIIDESGMPKERFSAEFPKEGPSILRIQQVVRGDSAAYFCASSPPTAGEYGYTFGSGTRLTVV.